The following is a TCR beta chain sequence with its context. CDR3 length: 20 amino acids. The V segment lost 0 bases and the J segment 7 bases; nucleotides outside the gene matches: 20. Germline V gives CDR1 GTSNPN, CDR2 SVGIG (reference sequence). This sample is drawn from a study of shared clonotypes between healthy human individuals. Sequenced by immunoSEQ multiplex PCR; TCRdb stores in-frame clones only, minus some. The data hold roughly 2,300,000 clones, with just under 95% observed a single time. The material sequenced was naive CD4+ T cells from PBMCs. Sample subset: CD45RA+ positively selected. This TCR came from a man between 18 and 29 years old in good health. Some clones in this sample may be carry-over from other donors' samples. The rearrangement joins TRBV30 to TRBJ2-2, with 10 bases that match TRBD2. CDR3 nucleotides: TGTGCCTGGAGTGTCGAGCGGGAGGGCCGCCGCACTATCCTCGGCGGGGAGCTGTTTTTT. Protein sequence: CAWSVEREGRRTILGGELFF.